The 26 T cell receptor beta chains below all came from one sample that was sequenced in a study of shared T cell receptors in the human thymus. The method was immunoSEQ multiplex PCR; TCRdb's version includes in-frame clones alone and lacks a portion of them. The sample carries approximately 730,000 clones, roughly 85% recorded once. This sample was also put to use in a study of human thymus T cells.

Source material: thymocytes. These receptors all come from a girl younger than two with a congenital heart defect.

The rearrangement joins TRBV6-1 to TRBJ1-1; possible D gene TRBD1, 6 bases. CDR1 is MNHNS, CDR2 SASEGT, per germline. CDR3 length equals 17 residues. Trimming took 4 bases from V and 0 from J, leaving 18 bases between them. CDR3 bases: TGTGCCAGCAGTGTCGACAGGCACCGTCCCGTGAACACTGAAGCTTTCTTT. This sequence encodes CASSVDRHRPVNTEAFF.

The V call is TRBV29-1, the J call TRBJ2-1; 10 bases fit TRBD2. J was trimmed by 3 bases and V by 0 bases; bases with no gene match: 14. Looked up from germline, CDR1 is SQVTM and CDR2 is ANQGSEA. CDR3 length: 19 residues. Written as DNA, the CDR3 is TGCAGCGTTGAAGATTTCCTAGCGGGGGACCACCGATTCTACAATGAGCAGTTCTTC. As protein: CSVEDFLAGDHRFYNEQFF.

This sequence joins TRBV5-1 and TRBJ2-5, with 7 nucleotides matching TRBD1. CDR1 and CDR2 from the germline V gene are SGHRS and YFSETQ. The trim removed 2 bases at V and 0 bases at J, leaving 10 bases unmatched. This CDR3 spans 17 amino acids. This chain's CDR3 is CASSLSLPGQYQETQYF. CDR3 nucleotide sequence: TGCGCCAGCAGCTTATCATTACCGGGACAGTACCAAGAGACCCAGTACTTC.

This chain links TRBV6-6 with TRBJ2-5; D perhaps matches TRBD2 (5 bases). The DNA end is a closer match to TRBJ2-7, so the J assignment may be wrong. CDR3 length: 16 residues. Germline V CDR1 and CDR2: MNHNY, SVGAGI (reference sequence). The CDR3 bases are TGTGCCAGCAGTTCCCTAGCCCTAGCTGAAGCCTACGAGCAGTACTTC. Amino acids: CASSSLALAEAYEQYF.

J is TRBJ1-2 and V is TRBV5-4; D possibly corresponds to TRBD1 (5 bases). V dropped 0 bases and J dropped 3 bases, with 9 bases sitting between them. CDR1 is SGHNT, CDR2 YYREEE, per germline (reference sequence). The CDR3 runs 14 residues. The CDR3 DNA sequence: TGTGCCAGCAGCTTGGACAGGACACACTATGGCTACACCTTC. This translates into CASSLDRTHYGYTF.

The chain links TRBV10-2 to TRBJ1-5; 9 positions agree with TRBD1. The CDR3 consists of 15 residues. V lost 2 bases, J lost 3 bases, and 2 bases stayed unmatched. In germline, CDR1 is WSHSY, CDR2 SAAADI. The DNA for the CDR3 is TGCGCCAGCAGTGAGAACAGGGGGCCCAATCAGCCCCAGCATTTT. The encoded protein is CASSENRGPNQPQHF.

This chain joins TRBV5-5 and TRBJ1-2, with D unclear. In germline, CDR1 is SGHKS, CDR2 YYEKEE (reference sequence). V was shortened by 4 bases and J by 8 bases, with 15 bases between the two germline ends. The CDR3 covers 13 residues. DNA of the CDR3: TGTGCCAGCAGCATAGGACTAGAAGGGGGCTACACCTTC. It yields the protein CASSIGLEGGYTF.

The table lists this clone with a count of one. The chain carries TRBV27 and TRBJ2-7, with 8 nucleotides matching TRBD2. The CDR3 sequence is 17 residues long. Trimming removed 5 bases from V and 1 base from J; junction bases left unmatched: 13. Per germline, CDR1 MNHEY and CDR2 SMNVEV (reference sequence). CDR3: CASSPLTGGLGSYEQYF. The CDR3 coding sequence is TGTGCCAGCAGTCCTCTAACGGGGGGGCTGGGGTCCTACGAGCAGTACTTC.

The rearrangement joins TRBV6-6 to TRBJ1-6; TRBD1 is a possible D gene (6 bases). Germline-derived CDR1 and CDR2 are MNHNY and SVGAGI (reference sequence). Trimming shortened V by 6 bases and J by 5 bases, and 14 bases separated the two germline ends. The CDR3 totals 15 residues. Here the CDR3 DNA reads TGTGCCAGCAGACAATCGGGACAAAATAATTCACCCCTCCACTTT. Translating gives CASRQSGQNNSPLHF.

This clone appeared once. The J gene is TRBJ2-7, the V gene TRBV6-5; 7 bases line up with TRBD1. The CDR3 runs 14 residues. The trim removed 4 bases at V and 4 bases at J, leaving 7 bases unmatched. The germline gives CDR1 MNHEY, CDR2 SVGAGI. The CDR3, as DNA: TGTGCCAGCAGTTCCCCCAACAGGGGTTACGAGCAGTACTTC. Amino acid sequence: CASSSPNRGYEQYF.

The chain carries TRBV4-1 and TRBJ2-2; 12 positions agree with TRBD1. Germline V gives CDR1 MGHRA, CDR2 YSYEKL. V gave up 0 bases and J gave up 5 bases; unmatched junction bases: 10. CDR3 length: 19 residues. The CDR3, as DNA: TGCGCCAGCAGCCAAGAGGTCTTAGGGACAGGGGGCGCGACCGGGGAGCTGTTTTTT. Amino acids: CASSQEVLGTGGATGELFF.

This sequence joins TRBV25-1 and TRBJ2-2; TRBD2 might be the D (5 bases). With 0 bases removed from V and 1 base from J, the gap between germline ends came to 15 bases. Germline CDR1 is MGHDK and CDR2 is SYGVNS. This CDR3 region has 18 residues. This chain's CDR3 is CASSEYRDRTRNTGELFF. The CDR3 DNA follows: TGTGCCAGCAGTGAATATCGAGATCGCACTAGGAACACCGGGGAGCTGTTTTTT.

CDR3 amino acids: CASSQDIVGNEQFF. The CDR3 DNA follows: TGCGCCAGCAGCCAAGATATAGTTGGCAATGAGCAGTTCTTC. This sequence joins TRBV4-3 and TRBJ2-1; no clear D. The germline CDR1 and CDR2 sequences are LGHNA and YSLEER. This CDR3 is built from 14 residues. Trimming shortened V by 0 bases and J by 6 bases, and 9 bases separated the two germline ends.

J is TRBJ1-1 and V is TRBV7-9; D is perhaps TRBD1 (5 bases). Germline assignment: CDR1 SEHNR and CDR2 FQNEAQ (reference sequence). The CDR3 length is 15 residues. V shed 5 bases and J shed 0 bases, with 13 bases lying between them. CDR3: CASSPPGLVNTEAFF. DNA of the CDR3: TGTGCCAGCAGCCCGCCGGGACTGGTGAACACTGAAGCTTTCTTT.

Here the CDR3 reads CSAVGGDEAGYTF. In nucleotides, the CDR3 is TGCAGCGCCGTGGGTGGCGATGAGGCTGGCTACACCTTC. V is TRBV29-1 and J is TRBJ1-2; D gene ambiguous. V was shortened by 7 bases and J by 7 bases, with 19 bases between the two germline ends. Germline CDR1 is SQVTM and CDR2 is ANQGSEA. The CDR3 sequence is 13 residues long.

The rearrangement joins TRBV7-9 to TRBJ2-1, with 10 bases fitting TRBD2. Germline-derived CDR1 and CDR2 are SEHNR and FQNEAQ (reference sequence). V gave up 4 bases and J gave up 2 bases; unmatched junction bases: 11. CDR3 length: 18 residues. CDR3 sequence (DNA): TGTGCCAGCAGCTGGGGGTCGGCTAGCGGGGGCACCTACAATGAGCAGTTCTTC. It translates to CASSWGSASGGTYNEQFF. The entire variable domain, with the rest obtained from reference TRBV7-9 and TRBJ2-1, is as follows: DTGVSQNPRHKITKRGQNVTFRCDPISEHNRLYWYRQTLGQGPEFLTYFQNEAQLEKSRLLSDRFSAERPKGSFSTLEIQRTEQGDSAMYLCASSWGSASGGTYNEQFFGPGTRLTVL.

The chain links TRBV4-2 to TRBJ1-5; maybe TRBD1 (6 bases). Germline V gene data show CDR1 as LGHNA and CDR2 as YNFKEQ. This CDR3 has 15 amino acids. V dropped 2 bases and J dropped 0 bases, with 8 bases sitting between them. The CDR3 region is CASSQSGVSNQPQHF. CDR3 nucleotide sequence: TGTGCCAGCAGCCAATCAGGGGTTAGCAATCAGCCCCAGCATTTT.

The chain has TRBV6-1 and TRBJ2-2, with TRBD1 identical over 7 bases. CDR3 length: 16 residues. The ends lost 3 bases at V and 8 bases at J; junction bases unmatched: 12. Germline V gene data show CDR1 as MNHNS and CDR2 as SASEGT. DNA for the CDR3: TGTGCCAGCAGTGACCCGGCGAGCAGGGGGACAGGGGAGCTGTTTTTT. As protein: CASSDPASRGTGELFF.

The CDR3 spells CASRPPPGSYTF. Written as DNA, the CDR3 is TGTGCCAGCAGACCCCCTCCAGGGTCCTACACCTTC. The chain employs TRBV27 and TRBJ1-2, with TRBD1 as a possible D gene (5 bases). V was cut by 6 bases and J by 10 bases, with 15 bases left in between. This CDR3 contains 12 residues. Germline values: CDR1 MNHEY, CDR2 SMNVEV (reference sequence).

In its sample, this clone was seen once. The chain recombines TRBV6-5 with TRBJ1-1, with D possibly TRBD1 on 5 matching bases. CDR1 is MNHEY and CDR2 is SVGAGI in the germline V gene. Deletions cut 0 bases from V and 5 bases from J, with 7 bases between. This CDR3 has 13 amino acids. The CDR3: CASSYSGETEAFF. CDR3 DNA: TGTGCCAGCAGTTACTCAGGGGAAACTGAAGCTTTCTTT.

This clone was counted a single time. The gene calls are TRBV19 and TRBJ2-4, with 10 bases identical to TRBD1. V trimming: 4 bases; J trimming: 2 bases; junction bases outside the gene matches: 8. This CDR3 is 17 amino acids long. Germline assignment: CDR1 LNHDA and CDR2 SQIVND (reference sequence). The CDR3 nucleotides are TGTGCCAGTAGTAGCGGGGGACAGGGGTTTACCAAAAACATTCAGTACTTC. This translates into CASSSGGQGFTKNIQYF.

Turning to this clone: Sequence at one end of the junction differs from germline and may be a read error. V gene TRBV5-5 combines with J gene TRBJ1-2, with TRBD1 identical over 10 bases. The CDR3 loop spans 11 amino acids. The germline gives CDR1 SGHKS, CDR2 YYEKEE (reference sequence). CDR3 sequence (DNA): TGTGCCAGCAGCCCCGGGACAGGGGATTCCTTC. Its protein product is CASSPGTGDSF.

The genes are TRBV4-3 and TRBJ1-2; perhaps TRBD1 as D (5 bases). Germline CDR1 is LGHNA and CDR2 is YSLEER. The V and J ends lost 4 bases and 3 bases respectively, with 12 bases between them. The CDR3 runs to 14 residues. The CDR3 sequence: CASSLGGGDYGYTF. Written as DNA, the CDR3 is TGCGCCAGCAGCCTCGGGGGAGGGGACTATGGCTACACCTTC.

V gene TRBV9 combines with J gene TRBJ1-5; D is perhaps TRBD1 (6 bases). V lost 6 bases, J lost 2 bases, and 15 bases lay in between. Germline lookup yields CDR1 SGDLS and CDR2 YYNGEE. CDR3 size: 15 residues. The CDR3: CASTKTGDCNQPQHF. For the CDR3, the DNA is TGTGCCAGCACCAAGACAGGCGATTGCAATCAGCCCCAGCATTTT.

The chain has TRBV6-5 and TRBJ2-5; D is unresolved. V lost 2 bases to trimming and J lost 2 bases, with 6 bases between them. Germline CDR1 reads MNHEY; CDR2 reads SVGAGI. The CDR3 covers 13 residues. The CDR3 DNA reads as TGTGCCAGCAGTTACGGCAGTCAAGAGACCCAGTACTTC. Protein: CASSYGSQETQYF.

V usage is TRBV9 and J usage is TRBJ1-1, with D maybe TRBD1 (5 bases). Trimming took 8 bases from V and 1 from J, leaving 12 bases between them. Germline-derived CDR1 and CDR2 are SGDLS and YYNGEE. The CDR3 loop spans 13 amino acids. The CDR3, as DNA: TGTGCCAGTAGTGGAGGGGCGAACACTGAAGCTTTCTTT. Translation: CASSGGANTEAFF.